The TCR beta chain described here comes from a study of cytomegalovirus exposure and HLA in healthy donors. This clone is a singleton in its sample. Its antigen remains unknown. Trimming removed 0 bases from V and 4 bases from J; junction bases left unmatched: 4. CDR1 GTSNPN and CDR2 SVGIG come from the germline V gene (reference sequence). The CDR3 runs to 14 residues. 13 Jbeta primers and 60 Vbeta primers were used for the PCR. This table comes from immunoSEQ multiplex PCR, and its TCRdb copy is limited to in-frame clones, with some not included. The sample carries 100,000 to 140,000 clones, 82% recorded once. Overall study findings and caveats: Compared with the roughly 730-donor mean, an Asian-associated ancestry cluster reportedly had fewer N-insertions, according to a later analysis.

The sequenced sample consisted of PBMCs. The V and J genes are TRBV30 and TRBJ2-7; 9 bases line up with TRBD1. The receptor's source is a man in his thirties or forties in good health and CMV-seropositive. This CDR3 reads CAWSVWTGDYEQYF. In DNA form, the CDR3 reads TGTGCCTGGAGTGTGTGGACAGGGGATTACGAGCAGTACTTC.